This paragraph covers one T cell receptor (beta chain) sequence. One entry per CDR3 protein, called by TCRdb with MiXCR from the RT-PCR reads. The sample lists 500,000 to 700,000 distinct CDR3 sequences; roughly a quarter were seen once. This record comes from a study of response to subunit inactivated influenza vaccine. With 6 bases clipped from V and 2 bases from J, the junction kept 6 bases outside the gene matches. The CDR3 covers 14 residues. The same sample was also used in a study of T cells expressing NK-cell markers. This second study notes: For TCR beta, cDNA was produced by 5'RACE template switching with UMIs. Among eight sequenced donors, seven carried HCMV seropositivity while one was seronegative. As a fraction of CD8+ T cells, dominant NKG2C+ clonotypes reached about 1.0-7.0% in six donors. Also leading the CD3+CD56-NKG2C+ fraction in a handful of donors were these clonotypes. Expanded NKG2C+ T cell clones had unclear HCMV specificity.

The sample consisted of CD4+ T cells sorted from PBMCs, taken 12 days after vaccination. The chain couples TRBV12-3 or TRBV12-4 to TRBJ1-1; 7 positions agree with TRBD1. The source is a man aged 50-60 years who received an inactivated influenza vaccine. CDR3 sequence (DNA): TGTGCCAGCAGCCCGACAGGGAGAAACACTGAAGCTTTCTTT. Translation gives CASSPTGRNTEAFF.